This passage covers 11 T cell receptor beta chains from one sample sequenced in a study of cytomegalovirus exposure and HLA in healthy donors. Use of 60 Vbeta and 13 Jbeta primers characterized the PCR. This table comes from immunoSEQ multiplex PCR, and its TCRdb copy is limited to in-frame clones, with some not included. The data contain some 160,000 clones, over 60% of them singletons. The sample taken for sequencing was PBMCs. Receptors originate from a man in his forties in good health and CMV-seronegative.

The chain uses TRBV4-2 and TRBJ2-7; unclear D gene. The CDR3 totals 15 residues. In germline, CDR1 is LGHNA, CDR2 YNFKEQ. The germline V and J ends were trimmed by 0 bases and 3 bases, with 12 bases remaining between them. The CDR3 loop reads CASSQEWAGFYEQYF. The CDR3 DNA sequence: TGTGCCAGCAGCCAAGAGTGGGCAGGTTTCTACGAGCAGTACTTC.

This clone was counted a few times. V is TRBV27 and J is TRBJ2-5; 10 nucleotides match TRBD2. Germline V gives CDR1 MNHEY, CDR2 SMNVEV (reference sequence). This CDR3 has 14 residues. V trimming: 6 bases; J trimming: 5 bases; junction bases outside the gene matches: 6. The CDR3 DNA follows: TGTGCCAGCAGAGAAGCGGGAGGGCCGGAGACCCAGTACTTC. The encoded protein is CASREAGGPETQYF.

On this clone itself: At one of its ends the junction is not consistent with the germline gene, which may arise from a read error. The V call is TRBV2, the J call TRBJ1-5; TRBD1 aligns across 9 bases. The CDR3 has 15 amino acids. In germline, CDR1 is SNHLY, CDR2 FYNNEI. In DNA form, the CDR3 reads TGTGCCAGCAGGGGGACAGGGTATAGCAATCAGCCCCAGAATTTT. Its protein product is CASRGTGYSNQPQNF.

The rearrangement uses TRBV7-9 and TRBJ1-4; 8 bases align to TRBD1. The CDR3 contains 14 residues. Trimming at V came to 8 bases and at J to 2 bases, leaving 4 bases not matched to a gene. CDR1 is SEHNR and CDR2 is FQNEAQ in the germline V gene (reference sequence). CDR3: CASLRQGTNEKLFF. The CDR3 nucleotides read TGTGCCAGCTTACGACAGGGGACTAATGAAAAACTGTTTTTT. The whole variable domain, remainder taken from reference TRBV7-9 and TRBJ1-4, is DTGVSQNPRHKITKRGQNVTFRCDPISEHNRLYWYRQTLGQGPEFLTYFQNEAQLEKSRLLSDRFSAERPKGSFSTLEIQRTEQGDSAMYLCASLRQGTNEKLFFGSGTQLSVL.

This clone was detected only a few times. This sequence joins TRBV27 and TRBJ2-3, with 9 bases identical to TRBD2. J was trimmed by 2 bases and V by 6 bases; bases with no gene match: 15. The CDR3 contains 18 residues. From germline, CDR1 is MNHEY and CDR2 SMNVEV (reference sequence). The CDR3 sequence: CASRGLVSGGPTTDTQYF. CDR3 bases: TGTGCCAGCAGGGGTCTCGTTAGCGGGGGCCCTACCACAGATACGCAGTATTTT.

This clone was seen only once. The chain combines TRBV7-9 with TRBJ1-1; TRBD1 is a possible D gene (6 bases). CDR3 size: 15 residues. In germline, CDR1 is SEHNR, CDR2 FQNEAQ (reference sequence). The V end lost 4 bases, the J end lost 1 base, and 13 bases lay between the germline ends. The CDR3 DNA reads TGTGCCAGCAGCTCCGGGGGGGCGAGGAACACTGAAGCTTTCTTT. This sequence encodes CASSSGGARNTEAFF. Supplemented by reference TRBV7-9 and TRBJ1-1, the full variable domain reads DTGVSQNPRHKITKRGQNVTFRCDPISEHNRLYWYRQTLGQGPEFLTYFQNEAQLEKSRLLSDRFSAERPKGSFSTLEIQRTEQGDSAMYLCASSSGGARNTEAFFGQGTRLTVV.

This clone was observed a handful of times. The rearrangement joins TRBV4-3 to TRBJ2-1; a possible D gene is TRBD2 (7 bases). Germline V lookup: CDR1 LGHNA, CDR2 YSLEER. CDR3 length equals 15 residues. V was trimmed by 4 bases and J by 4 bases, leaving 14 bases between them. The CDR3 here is CASSLGGGAYNEQFF. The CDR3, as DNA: TGCGCCAGCAGCCTGGGGGGGGGCGCGTACAATGAGCAGTTCTTC.

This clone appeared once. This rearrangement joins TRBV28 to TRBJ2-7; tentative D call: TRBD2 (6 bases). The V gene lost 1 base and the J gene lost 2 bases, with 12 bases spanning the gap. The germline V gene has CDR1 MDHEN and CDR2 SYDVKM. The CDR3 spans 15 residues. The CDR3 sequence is CASSLLASATYEQYF. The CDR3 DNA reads TGTGCCAGCAGTTTATTGGCTAGCGCGACCTACGAGCAGTACTTC.

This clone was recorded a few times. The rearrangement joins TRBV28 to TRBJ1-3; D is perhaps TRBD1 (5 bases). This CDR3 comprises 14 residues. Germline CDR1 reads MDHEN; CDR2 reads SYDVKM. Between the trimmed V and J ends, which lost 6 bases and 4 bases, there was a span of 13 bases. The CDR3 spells CASSRGGLGNTIYF. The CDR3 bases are TGTGCCAGCAGCCGGGGGGGGTTAGGAAACACCATATATTTT. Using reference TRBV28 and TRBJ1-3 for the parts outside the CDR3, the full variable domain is DVKVTQSSRYLVKRTGEKVFLECVQDMDHENMFWYRQDPGLGLRLIYFSYDVKMKEKGDIPEGYSVSREKKERFSLILESASTNQTSMYLCASSRGGLGNTIYFGEGSWLTVV.

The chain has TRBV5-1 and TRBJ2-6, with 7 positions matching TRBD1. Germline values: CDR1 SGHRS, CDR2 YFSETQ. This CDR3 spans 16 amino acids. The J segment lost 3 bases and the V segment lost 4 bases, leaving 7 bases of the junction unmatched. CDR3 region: CASSTTGSGGANVLTF. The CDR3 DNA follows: TGCGCCAGCAGCACGACAGGGAGTGGTGGGGCCAACGTCCTGACTTTC.

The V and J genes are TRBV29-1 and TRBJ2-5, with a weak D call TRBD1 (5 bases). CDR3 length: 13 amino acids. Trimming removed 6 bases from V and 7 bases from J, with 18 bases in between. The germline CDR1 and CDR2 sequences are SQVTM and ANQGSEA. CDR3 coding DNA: TGCAGCGTGACGGGCAGGGCGGTAGGGACCCAGTACTTC. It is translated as CSVTGRAVGTQYF.